Presented here are 27 T cell receptor beta chains from one specimen sequenced in a study of blood T cell repertoires in COVID-19. Sequencing was performed with immunoSEQ multiplex PCR; in TCRdb, only in-frame clones are kept and a portion is missing. The sample lists some 390,000 clones, about 90% occurring once. Sequenced material: peripheral blood. The receptors were gathered from a woman aged 55-70 years with COVID-19, enrolled during active disease.

The rearrangement uses TRBV16 and TRBJ2-3, with 8 bases fitting TRBD2. The V segment lost 1 base and the J segment 3 bases; nucleotides outside the gene matches: 21. This CDR3 region has 21 residues. Germline CDR1 and CDR2: KGHSY and FQNENV. CDR3: CASSQWGPGTRGSVTTDTQYF. In nucleotides, the CDR3 is TGTGCCAGCAGCCAATGGGGTCCCGGGACTAGGGGTTCGGTGACGACAGATACGCAGTATTTT.

This chain links TRBV7-9 with TRBJ1-4, with 7 bases aligning to TRBD1. The germline CDR1 and CDR2 sequences are SEHNR and FQNEAQ (reference sequence). The CDR3 is made up of 14 amino acids. V dropped 4 bases and J dropped 8; count of bases not matched to a gene: 7. CDR3 bases: TGTGCCAGCAGCTCGACAGGGAGGAAGGAAAAACTGTTTTTT. It codes for CASSSTGRKEKLFF.

This chain links TRBV7-6 with TRBJ2-5; 9 bases are shared with TRBD2. CDR1 and CDR2 (germline): SGHVS, FNYEAQ. CDR3 length: 17 amino acids. Trimming took 1 base from V and 0 from J; bases not matched to a gene: 6. The CDR3 spells CASSLGVSGGHQETQYF. Here the CDR3 DNA reads TGTGCCAGCAGCTTAGGGGTTAGCGGGGGCCACCAAGAGACCCAGTACTTC.

The chain recombines TRBV28 with TRBJ1-2, with D maybe TRBD1 (5 bases). V lost 6 bases and J 4 bases, leaving 18 bases between the germline ends. The CDR3 spans 15 residues. The germline CDR1 and CDR2 sequences are MDHEN and SYDVKM. The CDR3 sequence: CASSPGGRGSYGYTF. The CDR3 DNA is TGTGCCAGCAGCCCCGGGGGTCGGGGGTCCTATGGCTACACCTTC.

This rearrangement joins TRBV28 to TRBJ1-2, with D possibly TRBD1 on 5 matching bases. The CDR3 is made up of 15 amino acids. From germline, CDR1 is MDHEN and CDR2 SYDVKM. V was pared by 5 bases and J by 0 bases, with 13 bases between. In DNA form, the CDR3 reads TGTGCCAGCAGTCTTCAGGGTAGGACTAACTATGGCTACACCTTC. Translating gives CASSLQGRTNYGYTF.

The J gene is TRBJ2-2, the V gene TRBV3-1 (or the pseudogene TRBV3-2), with no clear D. In germline, CDR1 is LGHDT, CDR2 YNNKEL (reference sequence). The CDR3 contains 12 residues. V lost 6 bases, J lost 7 bases, and 9 bases lay in between. DNA of the CDR3: TGTGCCAGCAGGCCTACTGGCGGGGAGCTGTTTTTT. Its protein product is CASRPTGGELFF.

The chain couples TRBV19 to TRBJ2-7, with TRBD1 as a possible D gene (7 bases). The V end was cut by 7 bases, the J end by 5 bases, with 12 bases between. CDR1 and CDR2 from the germline V gene are LNHDA and SQIVND (reference sequence). The CDR3 is 12 residues long. CDR3 sequence reads: CASTGRGDEQYF. CDR3 coding DNA: TGTGCCAGTACGGGCAGGGGGGACGAGCAGTACTTC.

The V gene is TRBV5-8, the J gene TRBJ1-3, with 9 bases that match TRBD1. The CDR3 has 15 amino acids. Germline CDR1 SGHTS, CDR2 YDEGEE. The J segment lost 4 bases and the V segment lost 2 bases, leaving 4 bases of the junction unmatched. CDR3 DNA: TGTGCCAGCAGCTTCGGGACAGGGAAAGGAAACACCATATATTTT. Translation gives CASSFGTGKGNTIYF.

The V and J genes are TRBV5-1 and TRBJ1-4; no clear D gene. The CDR3 contains 14 residues. Germline loops: CDR1 SGHRS, CDR2 YFSETQ. The ends were cut back, 2 bases at V and 7 bases at J, with 12 bases in the middle. The CDR3 DNA follows: TGCGCCAGCAGCTTTGAGGCGGGTAGTGAAAAACTGTTTTTT. Protein product: CASSFEAGSEKLFF.

This clone has only one observation. The V gene is TRBV7-9, the J gene TRBJ1-5; D is unresolved. Trimming pared 4 bases from V and 5 bases from J, leaving 9 bases between. Germline V lookup: CDR1 SEHNR, CDR2 FQNEAQ (reference sequence). The CDR3 is made up of 13 amino acids. DNA of the CDR3: TGTGCCAGCAGCTCGTCAGTGGATCAGCCCCAGCATTTT. Translating gives CASSSSVDQPQHF.

The CDR3 protein is CASGFSGGNTEAFF. The CDR3 DNA reads as TGTGCTAGTGGTTTTTCAGGGGGCAACACTGAAGCTTTCTTT. The V call is TRBV12-5, the J call TRBJ1-1; 8 bases map to TRBD1. The CDR3 extends over 14 amino acids. CDR1 is LGHNT and CDR2 is FRNRAP in the germline V gene. V lost 3 bases to trimming and J lost 2 bases; unmatched junction nucleotides: 2.

V is TRBV18 and J is TRBJ1-2, with TRBD1 identical over 9 bases. The V segment lost 6 bases and the J segment 3 bases; nucleotides outside the gene matches: 5. Germline V gives CDR1 KGHSH, CDR2 LQKENI. This CDR3 has 14 residues. This CDR3 is CASSQQGADYGYTF. In DNA form, the CDR3 reads TGTGCCAGCTCGCAACAGGGGGCTGACTATGGCTACACCTTC.

This CDR3 is CASSFGPAGGTQYF. CDR3 nucleotides: TGTGCCAGCAGCTTTGGGCCGGCGGGCGGGACCCAGTACTTC. The gene calls are TRBV5-6 and TRBJ2-5; D may be TRBD2 (5 bases). The germline V gene has CDR1 SGHDT and CDR2 YYEEEE. V was cut by 2 bases and J by 7 bases, with 15 bases left in between. The CDR3 totals 14 residues.

The chain's CDR3 is CAITRTANTEAFF. Written as DNA, the CDR3 is TGTGCCATCACCCGGACAGCGAACACTGAAGCTTTCTTT. This chain connects TRBV10-3 to TRBJ1-1; possible D gene TRBD1, 6 bases. The germline V gene encodes CDR1 ENHRY and CDR2 SYGVKD. Deletions cut 7 bases from V and 1 base from J, with 10 bases between. This CDR3 contains 13 residues.

The CDR3 is CAWGGYSGGYNEQFF. As DNA, the CDR3 is TGTGCCTGGGGAGGATATAGCGGGGGGTACAATGAGCAGTTCTTC. The chain carries TRBV30 and TRBJ2-1, with 10 bases that match TRBD2. J lost 4 bases, V lost 5 bases, and 8 bases had no gene match. The CDR3 contains 15 residues. CDR1 is GTSNPN, CDR2 SVGIG, per germline (reference sequence).

J is TRBJ2-3 and V is TRBV24-1, with TRBD2 as a possible D gene (7 bases). The CDR3 is 13 amino acids. V lost 7 bases and J 9 bases, leaving 16 bases between the germline ends. Germline CDR1 reads KGHDR; CDR2 reads SFDVKD. CDR3: CATREVGGRTQYF. CDR3 nucleotide sequence: TGTGCCACCAGGGAGGTGGGGGGGCGGACGCAGTATTTT.

The J gene is TRBJ2-3, the V gene TRBV3-1 (or the pseudogene TRBV3-2); no reliable D call. CDR3 length equals 12 residues. Germline CDR1 and CDR2: LGHDT and YNNKEL (reference sequence). With 5 bases removed from V and 5 bases from J, the gap between germline ends came to 8 bases. CDR3 loop: CASSAQRDTQYF. DNA of the CDR3: TGTGCCAGCAGCGCTCAGCGAGATACGCAGTATTTT.

CDR3 protein: CATQNTGELFF. In DNA form, the CDR3 reads TGTGCCACCCAGAACACCGGGGAGCTGTTTTTT. This rearrangement joins TRBV3-1 (or the pseudogene TRBV3-2) to TRBJ2-2; D uncertain. Looked up from germline, CDR1 is LGHDT and CDR2 is YNNKEL (reference sequence). This CDR3 region has 11 residues. V shed 10 bases and J shed 1 base, with 4 bases lying between them.

Turning to this clone: In the same sample, other DNA sequences code for this CDR3. This chain connects TRBV9 to TRBJ2-5, with 8 bases fitting TRBD1. Germline assignment: CDR1 SGDLS and CDR2 YYNGEE. The CDR3 covers 14 residues. Unmatched junction bases numbered 2, after V lost 2 bases and J lost 2 bases. This CDR3 is CASSVGQGQETQYF. The CDR3, as DNA: TGTGCCAGCAGCGTCGGACAGGGACAAGAGACCCAGTACTTC. Together with reference TRBV9 and TRBJ2-5, the CDR3 gives the full variable domain: DSGVTQTPKHLITATGQRVTLRCSPRSGDLSVYWYQQSLDQGLQFLIQYYNGEERAKGNILERFSAQQFPDLHSELNLSSLELGDSALYFCASSVGQGQETQYFGPGTRLLVL.

The chain has TRBV19 and TRBJ1-1; 8 bases align to TRBD1. Germline lookup yields CDR1 LNHDA and CDR2 SQIVND (reference sequence). Trimming removed 3 bases from V and 1 base from J; junction bases left unmatched: 7. The CDR3 has 16 amino acids. CDR3 DNA sequence: TGTGCCAGTAGTATGTTGGCAGGGGGCCGGAACACTGAAGCTTTCTTT. Its protein is CASSMLAGGRNTEAFF.

V usage is TRBV5-4 and J usage is TRBJ1-4, with D unclear. V was pared by 4 bases and J by 4 bases, with 8 bases between. The CDR3 runs 13 residues. Looked up from germline, CDR1 is SGHNT and CDR2 is YYREEE (reference sequence). DNA for the CDR3: TGTGCCAGCAGCCGGACTGGTAATGAAAAACTGTTTTTT. This translates into CASSRTGNEKLFF.

The chain uses TRBV11-1 and TRBJ2-2, with a tentative D call TRBD2 (5 bases). Germline CDR1 and CDR2: SGHAT and FQDESV (reference sequence). This CDR3 is built from 15 residues. The ends were cut back, 5 bases at V and 0 bases at J, with 10 bases in the middle. CDR3 nucleotide sequence: TGTGCCAGCAGCCCCCCGGGGACGAACACCGGGGAGCTGTTTTTT. It specifies CASSPPGTNTGELFF.

The chain carries TRBV6-2 or TRBV6-3 and TRBJ2-1; 12 bases map to TRBD2. This CDR3 is 15 amino acids long. Germline V gene sequence: CDR1 MNHEY, CDR2 SVGEGT. J was trimmed by 8 bases and V by 3 bases; bases with no gene match: 5. The CDR3, as DNA: TGTGCCAGCAGTTATTCTAGCGGGGGGGCCTATGAGCAGTTCTTC. Translation gives CASSYSSGGAYEQFF.

This clone was seen just once. The chain has TRBV5-1 and TRBJ2-3; 10 positions agree with TRBD1. This CDR3 has 14 residues. Germline V CDR1 and CDR2: SGHRS, YFSETQ. Germline trimming cut 5 bases from V and 3 bases from J; bases unmatched to any gene: 3. The CDR3 DNA reads TGCGCCAGCAGGGGACAGGGGTATACAGATACGCAGTATTTT. It yields the protein CASRGQGYTDTQYF.

V is TRBV3-1 (or the pseudogene TRBV3-2) and J is TRBJ2-7; 8 positions match TRBD2. The V segment lost 0 bases and the J segment 3 bases; nucleotides outside the gene matches: 4. The CDR3 runs to 15 residues. Germline CDR1 is LGHDT and CDR2 is YNNKEL (reference sequence). The CDR3 loop reads CASSQEAGVYYEQYF. The CDR3 DNA reads TGTGCCAGCAGCCAAGAAGCGGGAGTTTACTACGAGCAGTACTTC.

V usage is TRBV5-1 and J usage is TRBJ1-1; maybe TRBD1 (6 bases). Germline-derived CDR1 and CDR2 are SGHRS and YFSETQ. V gave up 0 bases and J gave up 2 bases, with 11 bases separating them. The CDR3 contains 15 residues. Here the CDR3 reads CASSLGDRLNTEAFF. The CDR3 DNA follows: TGCGCCAGCAGCTTGGGTGACAGGCTAAACACTGAAGCTTTCTTT.

The genes are TRBV7-9 and TRBJ2-1; TRBD2 agrees at 7 bases. CDR3 length: 13 amino acids. In germline, CDR1 is SEHNR, CDR2 FQNEAQ (reference sequence). The trim removed 5 bases at V and 6 bases at J, leaving 4 bases unmatched. CDR3 amino acids: CASSPSGGNEQFF. The CDR3 DNA reads TGTGCCAGCAGCCCCTCGGGGGGCAATGAGCAGTTCTTC.